This TCR beta chain was observed in a study of technical replicates of blood from several donors. The CDR3 is 15 amino acids. V lost 0 bases and J 5 bases, leaving 14 bases between the germline ends. The germline V gene encodes CDR1 SGHDT and CDR2 YYEEEE. Measured with immunoSEQ multiplex PCR; TCRdb has only the in-frame clones, and not every one. The data hold 75,000 to 85,000 clones, with 75% to 85% observed a single time. This chain joins TRBV5-6 and TRBJ2-5; maybe TRBD2 (6 bases). This receptor was taken from a human donor in good health. Some clones in this sample may be carry-over from other donors' samples. Sequenced sample: PBMCs. The CDR3 coding sequence is TGTGCCAGCAGCTTGGGACTAGTGGGTCGGGAGACCCAGTACTTC. Translation gives CASSLGLVGRETQYF.